The next 23 T cell receptor beta chains were all read from a single sample in a study of blood T cell repertoires in COVID-19. The repertoire was sequenced with immunoSEQ multiplex PCR; TCRdb's copy has only in-frame clones and lacks some. Of roughly 230,000 clones listed, about 86% are singletons. Sequencing was performed on PBMCs or T cells enriched from blood (not recorded which). Receptors originate from a man aged 45-60 years who had recovered from COVID-19.

This chain links TRBV19 with TRBJ2-5; 11 bases match TRBD2. V was clipped by 5 bases and J by 3 bases; unmatched bases: 8. CDR1 is LNHDA and CDR2 is SQIVND in the germline V gene (reference sequence). This CDR3 spans 16 amino acids. CDR3 loop: CASSPSLAGGKETQYF. The CDR3 DNA reads as TGTGCCAGTAGTCCTTCTCTAGCGGGAGGAAAAGAGACCCAGTACTTC.

This sequence joins TRBV29-1 and TRBJ2-7; 9 bases align to TRBD2. Germline-derived CDR1 and CDR2 are SQVTM and ANQGSEA. The CDR3 loop spans 14 amino acids. V lost 2 bases, J lost 6 bases, and 8 bases stayed unmatched. CDR3 region: CSVESNSGSSEQYF. The CDR3 bases are TGCAGCGTTGAATCGAATAGCGGGAGCTCCGAGCAGTACTTC.

The chain carries TRBV30 and TRBJ1-4; the match to TRBD1 covers 9 bases. The junction had 12 bases not matched to a gene; V was cut back by 3 bases and J by 10 bases. In germline, CDR1 is GTSNPN, CDR2 SVGIG (reference sequence). The CDR3 length is 15 residues. DNA for the CDR3: TGTGCCTGGAGCTCTGACGGGACAGGGTTTCGAAAACTGTTTTTT. The encoded protein is CAWSSDGTGFRKLFF.

The gene calls are TRBV19 and TRBJ2-7, with D tentatively TRBD2 (5 bases). Trimming stripped 6 bases from V and 3 bases from J, with 12 bases between. Germline lookup yields CDR1 LNHDA and CDR2 SQIVND (reference sequence). The CDR3 covers 13 residues. This CDR3 reads CASSGGRNYEQYF. CDR3 coding DNA: TGTGCCAGTAGCGGAGGTCGAAACTACGAGCAGTACTTC.

This chain uses TRBV5-4 with TRBJ2-3; TRBD2 aligns across 7 bases. Germline CDR1 SGHNT, CDR2 YYREEE (reference sequence). V lost 1 base, J lost 1 base, and 6 bases stayed unmatched. The CDR3 extends over 16 amino acids. The chain's CDR3 is CASSLLAGLGTDTQYF. CDR3 nucleotides: TGTGCCAGCAGCTTGTTAGCGGGCCTGGGCACAGATACGCAGTATTTT.

The rearrangement uses TRBV3-1 (or the pseudogene TRBV3-2) and TRBJ2-3; D gene unclear. CDR1 and CDR2 from the germline V gene are LGHDT and YNNKEL (reference sequence). Trimming pared 4 bases from V and 6 bases from J, leaving 20 bases between. The CDR3 runs 16 residues. The CDR3 loop is CASSPYQTQKRDTQYF. The CDR3 region has the DNA TGTGCCAGCAGCCCGTATCAGACCCAAAAGAGGGATACGCAGTATTTT.

The rearrangement links TRBV6-4 to TRBJ1-2; TRBD1 agrees at 8 bases. With V trimmed by 3 bases and J by 3 bases, 12 bases remained unmatched. The germline gives CDR1 MRHNA, CDR2 SNTAGT. This CDR3 is 17 amino acids long. CDR3: CASSESHRGGSDYGYTF. CDR3 in DNA: TGTGCCAGCAGTGAGAGCCACAGGGGGGGTTCGGACTATGGCTACACCTTC.

The chain links TRBV6-5 to TRBJ2-3; D unresolved. The CDR3 runs 15 residues. V was clipped by 0 bases and J by 4 bases, with 11 bases between them. CDR1 is MNHEY and CDR2 is SVGAGI in the germline V gene. Written as DNA, the CDR3 is TGTGCCAGCAGTTACTCTAGCCTGCAAGCAGATACGCAGTATTTT. Translated: CASSYSSLQADTQYF.

This clone showed up just once. The chain joins TRBV5-4 to TRBJ2-3; the match to TRBD2 covers 12 bases. CDR1 and CDR2 (germline): SGHNT, YYREEE (reference sequence). There are 17 residues in the CDR3. J was trimmed by 3 bases and V by 1 base; bases with no gene match: 6. CDR3 sequence (DNA): TGTGCCAGCAGCTTGTCTTCTAGCGGGAGGGGGACAGATACGCAGTATTTT. It yields the protein CASSLSSSGRGTDTQYF.

The chain uses TRBV28 and TRBJ1-4, with 7 positions matching TRBD1. Looked up from germline, CDR1 is MDHEN and CDR2 is SYDVKM. CDR3 length: 19 residues. V trimming: 5 bases; J trimming: 0 bases; junction bases outside the gene matches: 15. CDR3 in DNA: TGTGCCAGCAGTGTATTCAGGGGGATAGAAGTTGCAACTAATGAAAAACTGTTTTTT. Amino acid sequence: CASSVFRGIEVATNEKLFF.

V usage is TRBV14 and J usage is TRBJ2-2; TRBD2 matches at 7 bases. V lost 0 bases and J lost 4; bases outside the gene matches: 2. The CDR3 length is 15 residues. Germline V gene sequence: CDR1 SGHDN, CDR2 FVKESK. The CDR3 nucleotides read TGTGCCAGCAGCCAAGACTGGGGGGGCACCGGGGAGCTGTTTTTT. Protein: CASSQDWGGTGELFF.

This sequence joins TRBV11-1 and TRBJ1-6; D is ambiguous. Germline CDR1 reads SGHAT; CDR2 reads FQDESV (reference sequence). Between the trimmed V and J ends, which lost 4 bases and 8 bases, there was a span of 9 bases. This CDR3 comprises 13 residues. This CDR3 reads CASSSLRDSPLHF. DNA of the CDR3: TGTGCCAGCAGCTCATTACGGGATTCACCCCTCCACTTT.

The chain uses TRBV6-1 and TRBJ2-2, with 7 bases identical to TRBD1. Per the germline V gene, CDR1 is MNHNS and CDR2 is SASEGT. J was trimmed by 4 bases and V by 2 bases; bases with no gene match: 4. The CDR3 is made up of 15 amino acids. CDR3 nucleotides: TGTGCCAGCAGTGAATGGGACAGAGTCACCGGGGAGCTGTTTTTT. This sequence encodes CASSEWDRVTGELFF.

This chain joins TRBV7-9 and TRBJ2-3; 7 bases map to TRBD2. Germline CDR1 reads SEHNR; CDR2 reads FQNEAQ (reference sequence). With V trimmed by 5 bases and J by 3 bases, 8 bases remained unmatched. The CDR3 spans 15 residues. This chain's CDR3 is CASSHRTRGTDTQYF. The DNA of the CDR3 is TGTGCCAGCAGCCATAGGACTAGGGGAACAGATACGCAGTATTTT.

The V call is TRBV11-3, the J call TRBJ1-1; D remains unclear. V was shortened by 1 base and J by 4 bases, with 10 bases between the two germline ends. Germline lookup yields CDR1 SGHNT and CDR2 YENEEA. CDR3 size: 14 residues. This CDR3 reads CASSLAGKGTEAFF. The CDR3 DNA is TGTGCCAGCAGCTTAGCCGGGAAGGGCACTGAAGCTTTCTTT.

This clone was seen more than once but under ten times. J is TRBJ2-7 and V is TRBV5-1; 8 bases are shared with TRBD1. V shed 5 bases and J 2 bases; nucleotides not matched to a gene: 9. Germline V gives CDR1 SGHRS, CDR2 YFSETQ. CDR3 size: 15 residues. CDR3 region: CASRVAGTGTYEQYF. In DNA form, the CDR3 reads TGCGCCAGCAGGGTAGCCGGGACAGGCACCTACGAGCAGTACTTC.

The DNA for the CDR3 is TGTGCCAGCAGCTTGGGGGAGGGCGATCAGCCCCAGCATTTT. Amino acid sequence: CASSLGEGDQPQHF. The rearrangement joins TRBV5-8 to TRBJ1-5, with no clear D. V was shortened by 0 bases and J by 5 bases, with 9 bases between the two germline ends. There are 14 residues in the CDR3. From germline, CDR1 is SGHTS and CDR2 YDEGEE. Complete variable domain (other parts from reference TRBV5-8 and TRBJ1-5): EAGVTQSPTHLIKTRGQQATLRCSPISGHTSVYWYQQALGLGLQFLLWYDEGEERNRGNFPPRFSGRQFPNYSSELNVNALELEDSALYLCASSLGEGDQPQHFGDGTRLSIL.

This clone was recorded only once. This chain uses TRBV7-9 with TRBJ1-5, with D unclear. Germline V gives CDR1 SEHNR, CDR2 FQNEAQ (reference sequence). This CDR3 is 14 amino acids long. Trimming took off 6 bases at V and 0 bases at J, with 9 bases between the two ends. DNA for the CDR3: TGTGCCAGCAGTCCCGCGGGTAGCAATCAGCCCCAGCATTTT. Translation gives CASSPAGSNQPQHF.

V gene TRBV18 combines with J gene TRBJ1-6; D perhaps matches TRBD1 (5 bases). V was trimmed by 0 bases and J by 6 bases, leaving 9 bases between them. This CDR3 region has 15 residues. In germline, CDR1 is KGHSH, CDR2 LQKENI. CDR3 in DNA: TGTGCCAGCTCACCACCGGGGGGTTTTAATTCACCCCTCCACTTT. Its protein is CASSPPGGFNSPLHF.

The chain is built from TRBV11-2 and TRBJ1-4; TRBD1 aligns across 7 bases. Germline CDR1 SGHAT, CDR2 FQNNGV. The CDR3 covers 15 residues. The J segment lost 4 bases and the V segment lost 5 bases, leaving 7 bases of the junction unmatched. The CDR3 region is CASSPPGTVNEKLFF. Written as DNA, the CDR3 is TGTGCCAGCAGCCCGCCCGGGACAGTTAATGAAAAACTGTTTTTT. Complete variable domain (other parts from reference TRBV11-2 and TRBJ1-4): EAGVAQSPRYKIIEKRQSVAFWCNPISGHATLYWYQQILGQGPKLLIQFQNNGVVDDSQLPKDRFSAERLKGVDSTLKIQPAKLEDSAVYLCASSPPGTVNEKLFFGSGTQLSVL.

The chain employs TRBV7-2 and TRBJ2-2, with TRBD1 identical over 7 bases. V trimming: 5 bases; J trimming: 4 bases; junction bases outside the gene matches: 4. The V gene's germline CDR1 is SGHTA and CDR2 FQGNSA. This CDR3 has 14 amino acids. The CDR3 sequence: CASSDREFTGELFF. CDR3 DNA: TGTGCCAGCAGCGACAGGGAGTTCACCGGGGAGCTGTTTTTT.

The chain employs TRBV5-4 and TRBJ2-3, with 9 bases matching TRBD2. The germline gives CDR1 SGHNT, CDR2 YYREEE (reference sequence). The V gene end was trimmed by 6 bases and the J gene end by 3 bases; junction bases not matched to a gene: 11. This CDR3 contains 16 residues. This chain's CDR3 is CASTWGAGGRTDTQYF. The DNA for the CDR3 is TGTGCCAGCACCTGGGGGGCGGGAGGGAGGACAGATACGCAGTATTTT.

The V call is TRBV5-1, the J call TRBJ2-5, with 9 positions matching TRBD1. V was pared by 5 bases and J by 3 bases, with 5 bases of the junction left unmatched. Germline CDR1 SGHRS, CDR2 YFSETQ. The CDR3 loop spans 14 amino acids. CDR3 loop: CASRAGTGKETQYF. CDR3 coding DNA: TGCGCCAGCAGAGCCGGGACAGGGAAAGAGACCCAGTACTTC.